Following are 26 T cell receptor beta chains from one sample sequenced in a study of blood T cell repertoires in COVID-19. Generated by immunoSEQ multiplex PCR, the TCRdb table keeps only in-frame clones and is missing some. The table includes fewer than 300,000 clones, roughly 85% detected once. Sequenced material: peripheral blood. All receptors derive from a woman between 65 and 79 years old with active or convalescent COVID-19.

V usage is TRBV5-4 and J usage is TRBJ1-2; 12 positions match TRBD1. From germline, CDR1 is SGHNT and CDR2 YYREEE (reference sequence). There are 16 residues in the CDR3. Trimming removed 3 bases from V and 3 bases from J; junction bases left unmatched: 6. Written as DNA, the CDR3 is TGTGCCAGCAGCTCCGGGACAGGGGGCTTTTACTATGGCTACACCTTC. Amino acid sequence: CASSSGTGGFYYGYTF.

The chain combines TRBV24-1 with TRBJ2-1; TRBD1 agrees at 10 bases. Germline CDR1 reads KGHDR; CDR2 reads SFDVKD. The CDR3 spans 17 residues. V shed 3 bases and J 8 bases; nucleotides not matched to a gene: 12. The CDR3 DNA reads as TGTGCCACCAGTGATCCAAAACCGGGACAGGGGATGTATGAGCAGTTCTTC. Protein sequence: CATSDPKPGQGMYEQFF.

V and J are TRBV5-6 and TRBJ1-6; TRBD1 might be the D (6 bases). The V gene's germline CDR1 is SGHDT and CDR2 YYEEEE. Between the trimmed V and J ends, which lost 5 bases and 10 bases, there was a span of 19 bases. This CDR3 has 15 residues. The CDR3 sequence is CASSFNRAVYSPLHF. Written as DNA, the CDR3 is TGTGCCAGCAGTTTTAACAGGGCCGTCTACTCACCCCTCCACTTT.

The gene calls are TRBV6-2 or TRBV6-3 and TRBJ2-1, with D possibly TRBD2 on 5 matching bases. Trimming pared 3 bases from V and 8 bases from J, leaving 17 bases between. The CDR3 consists of 15 residues. From germline, CDR1 is MNHEY and CDR2 SVGEGT. The CDR3 spells CASSYIGEILDEQFF. Written as DNA, the CDR3 is TGTGCCAGCAGTTATATTGGGGAGATCCTGGATGAGCAGTTCTTC.

This chain links TRBV30 with TRBJ1-6, with D unclear. V dropped 5 bases and J dropped 14 bases, with 13 bases sitting between them. The germline CDR1 and CDR2 sequences are GTSNPN and SVGIG (reference sequence). The CDR3 contains 11 residues. CDR3 residues: CAWAREASLHF. Written as DNA, the CDR3 is TGTGCCTGGGCCCGCGAGGCGTCCCTCCACTTT. Looking up the rest from reference TRBV30 and TRBJ1-6 gives the full variable domain: SQTIHQWPATLVQPVGSPLSLECTVEGTSNPNLYWYRQAAGRGLQLLFYSVGIGQISSEVPQNLSASRPQDRQFILSSKKLLLSDSGFYLCAWAREASLHFGNGTRLTVT.

The gene calls are TRBV27 and TRBJ2-2; 8 nucleotides match TRBD1. The germline V gene has CDR1 MNHEY and CDR2 SMNVEV (reference sequence). Trimming cost V 6 bases and J 4 bases; bases outside gene matches: 7. The CDR3 sequence is 15 residues long. CDR3 sequence reads: CASRSGGAGTGELFF. The DNA of the CDR3 is TGTGCCAGCAGATCAGGGGGCGCGGGCACCGGGGAGCTGTTTTTT.

The CDR3 nucleotides are TGTGCCAGCAGCTTACTGGGCACCTACAATGAGCAGTTCTTC. Translating it yields CASSLLGTYNEQFF. This chain joins TRBV7-2 and TRBJ2-1; D ambiguous. From germline, CDR1 is SGHTA and CDR2 FQGNSA. V lost 2 bases and J lost 2, with 7 bases in between. This CDR3 is built from 14 residues.

The chain recombines TRBV5-1 with TRBJ1-1; 7 bases fit TRBD1. The length of the CDR3 is 15 residues. CDR1 is SGHRS and CDR2 is YFSETQ in the germline V gene. The V segment lost 0 bases and the J segment 1 base; nucleotides outside the gene matches: 3. This CDR3 reads CASSLATGWNTEAFF. CDR3 in DNA: TGCGCCAGCAGCTTGGCGACAGGGTGGAACACTGAAGCTTTCTTT.

The chain has TRBV7-8 and TRBJ2-3; D is possibly TRBD1 (7 bases). The CDR3 has 13 residues. V was shortened by 7 bases and J by 3 bases, with 11 bases between the two germline ends. Germline CDR1 is SGHVS and CDR2 is FQNEAQ. The CDR3 nucleotides read TGTGCCAGCACGACAGGGAGGACAGATACGCAGTATTTT. Amino acids: CASTTGRTDTQYF.

This rearrangement joins TRBV11-3 to TRBJ2-1; the match to TRBD2 covers 11 bases. The V gene end was trimmed by 1 base and the J gene end by 3 bases; junction bases not matched to a gene: 11. The CDR3 totals 19 residues. CDR1 SGHNT and CDR2 YENEEA come from the germline V gene. The CDR3 DNA is TGTGCCAGCAGCTTAGTAAGTAGCGGGGGGGCGCGTGGCTACAATGAGCAGTTCTTC. Amino acids: CASSLVSSGGARGYNEQFF. The full variable domain, in which reference TRBV11-3 and TRBJ2-1 provide the parts outside the CDR3, is EAGVVQSPRYKIIEKKQPVAFWCNPISGHNTLYWYLQNLGQGPELLIRYENEEAVDDSQLPKDRFSAERLKGVDSTLKIQPAELGDSAVYLCASSLVSSGGARGYNEQFFGPGTRLTVL.

This chain connects TRBV6-5 to TRBJ2-5, with 8 positions matching TRBD1. The CDR3 consists of 13 residues. CDR1 and CDR2 (germline): MNHEY, SVGAGI. V lost 6 bases to trimming and J lost 5 bases; unmatched junction nucleotides: 5. CDR3 in amino acids: CASSGQGGETQYF. Here the CDR3 DNA reads TGTGCCAGCAGCGGACAGGGTGGGGAGACCCAGTACTTC.

The chain carries TRBV16 and TRBJ1-1; a weak D match, TRBD1 (5 bases). The V gene lost 0 bases and the J gene lost 11 bases, with 16 bases spanning the gap. CDR3 length equals 14 residues. Germline V gene data show CDR1 as KGHSY and CDR2 as FQNENV. CDR3 nucleotide sequence: TGTGCCAGCAGCCAATCGGGGACTGGGAGAGGGGCTTTCTTT. Its protein product is CASSQSGTGRGAFF.

The V and J genes are TRBV5-1 and TRBJ2-7, with D hard to call. The CDR3 totals 15 residues. Trimming shortened V by 0 bases and J by 0 bases, and 10 bases separated the two germline ends. Germline V CDR1 and CDR2: SGHRS, YFSETQ. CDR3 amino acids: CASSLGLSSSYEQYF. The CDR3 DNA follows: TGCGCCAGCAGCTTGGGACTGTCCAGCTCCTACGAGCAGTACTTC.

This chain connects TRBV28 to TRBJ2-7; the match to TRBD1 covers 9 bases. The V gene end was trimmed by 10 bases and the J gene end by 6 bases; junction bases not matched to a gene: 19. The CDR3 is made up of 16 amino acids. Germline loops: CDR1 MDHEN, CDR2 SYDVKM. The CDR3 here is CATTLSGTGTGLEQYF. CDR3 coding DNA: TGTGCCACGACCCTCTCCGGGACAGGGACTGGTCTCGAGCAGTACTTC.

The CDR3 loop is CATSDQASGRRDEQFF. The DNA for the CDR3 is TGTGCCACCAGTGACCAGGCTAGCGGGAGACGGGATGAGCAGTTCTTC. The chain carries TRBV24-1 and TRBJ2-1, with 10 bases aligning to TRBD2. This CDR3 region has 16 residues. Germline CDR1 is KGHDR and CDR2 is SFDVKD. J was trimmed by 8 bases and V by 4 bases; bases with no gene match: 10.

This chain connects TRBV7-9 to TRBJ2-7; D ambiguous. V lost 2 bases, J lost 2 bases, and 10 bases lay in between. Germline loops: CDR1 SEHNR, CDR2 FQNEAQ (reference sequence). This CDR3 spans 14 amino acids. The CDR3, as DNA: TGTGCCAGCAGCTTACAACTTGGGCCCTACGAGCAGTACTTC. Translated, it gives CASSLQLGPYEQYF. Using reference TRBV7-9 and TRBJ2-7 for the parts outside the CDR3, the full variable domain is DTGVSQNPRHKITKRGQNVTFRCDPISEHNRLYWYRQTLGQGPEFLTYFQNEAQLEKSRLLSDRFSAERPKGSFSTLEIQRTEQGDSAMYLCASSLQLGPYEQYFGPGTRLTVT.

This clone was seen a few times. Here the CDR3 DNA reads TGTGCCAGCAGTTTATCGTTCTTCAATGAGCAGTTCTTC. Its translation is CASSLSFFNEQFF. The chain combines TRBV27 with TRBJ2-1; D is unclear. The ends were cut back, 0 bases at V and 6 bases at J, with 6 bases in the middle. Germline V gene sequence: CDR1 MNHEY, CDR2 SMNVEV (reference sequence). This CDR3 has 13 residues.

The chain recombines TRBV29-1 with TRBJ2-3, with TRBD1 identical over 8 bases. The germline CDR1 and CDR2 sequences are SQVTM and ANQGSEA. This CDR3 comprises 13 residues. V gave up 3 bases and J gave up 5 bases; unmatched junction bases: 4. The CDR3 sequence is CSVDQGALDTQYF. The CDR3 DNA reads as TGCAGCGTTGATCAGGGGGCGTTAGATACGCAGTATTTT.

V is TRBV5-1 and J is TRBJ1-1; 8 positions agree with TRBD1. V trimming: 7 bases; J trimming: 1 base; junction bases outside the gene matches: 6. This CDR3 has 14 amino acids. Germline V gives CDR1 SGHRS, CDR2 YFSETQ. The CDR3 region is CASEPTGGNTEAFF. Here the CDR3 DNA reads TGCGCCAGCGAACCTACAGGGGGGAACACTGAAGCTTTCTTT.

The gene calls are TRBV7-6 and TRBJ2-2; D is possibly TRBD2 (5 bases). The CDR3 runs to 17 residues. V shed 4 bases and J shed 0 bases, with 15 bases lying between them. Germline values: CDR1 SGHVS, CDR2 FNYEAQ. CDR3 in amino acids: CASSWLVGAPNTGELFF. The CDR3 coding sequence is TGTGCCAGCAGCTGGTTAGTGGGAGCCCCGAACACCGGGGAGCTGTTTTTT.

This clone came up a few times. The genes are TRBV7-2 and TRBJ1-3; D is uncertain. Germline CDR1 is SGHTA and CDR2 is FQGNSA. CDR3 length: 15 amino acids. The V and J ends lost 7 bases and 0 bases respectively, with 13 bases between them. The CDR3 DNA follows: TGTGCCAGCACCGGAGGGCTGAGCTCTGGAAACACCATATATTTT. Translated, it gives CASTGGLSSGNTIYF.

This clone was counted once. V gene TRBV4-2 combines with J gene TRBJ1-6; possible D gene TRBD1, 5 bases. The CDR3 has 12 amino acids. With 6 bases removed from V and 8 bases from J, the gap between germline ends came to 8 bases. Per germline, CDR1 LGHNA and CDR2 YNFKEQ. The CDR3 here is CASRAGDSPLHF. The CDR3, as DNA: TGTGCCAGCAGAGCGGGGGATTCACCCCTCCACTTT.

The chain combines TRBV7-9 with TRBJ2-3; TRBD2 matches at 10 bases. Germline CDR1 SEHNR, CDR2 FQNEAQ (reference sequence). The V segment lost 6 bases and the J segment 0 bases; nucleotides outside the gene matches: 15. This CDR3 contains 19 residues. The CDR3 spells CASSPWVSGGRSSTDTQYF. The DNA of the CDR3 is TGTGCCAGCAGTCCGTGGGTTAGCGGGGGGCGAAGCAGCACAGATACGCAGTATTTT.

V and J are TRBV6-5 and TRBJ2-1; D is uncertain. V was pared by 6 bases and J by 6 bases, with 9 bases between. CDR1 is MNHEY and CDR2 is SVGAGI in the germline V gene. The CDR3 sequence is 12 residues long. The CDR3 reads CASSGLGNEQFF. In nucleotides, the CDR3 is TGTGCCAGCAGCGGGTTGGGCAATGAGCAGTTCTTC.

The rearrangement links TRBV3-1 (or the pseudogene TRBV3-2) to TRBJ1-5; TRBD1 matches at 9 bases. J gave up 2 bases and V 3 bases, and 11 bases lay outside the gene matches. The CDR3 is 18 amino acids. Germline loops: CDR1 LGHDT, CDR2 YNNKEL (reference sequence). Here the CDR3 reads CASSHSPGQGRGNQPQHF. The CDR3 coding sequence is TGTGCCAGCAGCCACTCCCCGGGACAGGGTCGGGGCAATCAGCCCCAGCATTTT.

This clone was seen more than once but under ten times. This chain connects TRBV10-3 to TRBJ2-5; 8 bases match TRBD2. Per the germline V gene, CDR1 is ENHRY and CDR2 is SYGVKD. The CDR3 runs 12 residues. Trimming at V came to 6 bases and at J to 5 bases, leaving 2 bases not matched to a gene. CDR3 sequence (DNA): TGTGCCATCAGCCGGGAGGGGGAGACCCAGTACTTC. It translates to CAISREGETQYF.